These T cell receptor beta chains were read from a single sample in a study of identical twins. A single record per CDR3 protein comes from TCRdb applying MiXCR to the 5' RACE reads. Seen here are 250,000 or so distinct CDR3 sequences, 5.5% to 7% observed once, and the top ten hold roughly 3.7%. These data were likewise used in another study, on yellow fever vaccine responses in identical twins.

The sequencing sample was made of memory (CD45RO+) T cells sorted from blood. Receptors were obtained from a woman under 30 in good health. Both conserved end residues are part of each CDR3. The D gene is left open where the match is weak. Size values are once, few and many counts, or a class for expanded clones, and some rows have none.

j_gene: TRBJ2-7
d_gene: .
abundance: .
v_gene: TRBV20-1
CDR3nt: TGCAGTGCTAGAGGGGCCTCAAAGATCGCCTACGAGCAGTACTTC
CDR3aa: CSARGASKIAYEQYF

j_gene: TRBJ1-4
d_gene: TRBD1
abundance: few
v_gene: TRBV15
CDR3nt: TGTGCCACCGCTACAGGGGGCGCGGATAATGAAAAACTGTTTTTT
CDR3aa: CATATGGADNEKLFF

j_gene: TRBJ1-5
d_gene: .
abundance: .
v_gene: TRBV19
CDR3nt: TGTGCCAGTAGTACCGGACAGAGCAATCAGCCCCAGCATTTT
CDR3aa: CASSTGQSNQPQHF

j_gene: TRBJ2-1
d_gene: .
abundance: many
v_gene: TRBV9
CDR3nt: TGTGCCAGCAGCCCCATGGGGACCTCCAGGTACAATGAGCAGTTCTTC
CDR3aa: CASSPMGTSRYNEQFF

j_gene: TRBJ2-1
d_gene: .
abundance: many
v_gene: TRBV12-3/TRBV12-4
CDR3nt: TGTGCCAGCACCCAACAGGTCAATGAGCAGTTCTTC
CDR3aa: CASTQQVNEQFF

j_gene: TRBJ2-1
d_gene: TRBD2
abundance: .
v_gene: TRBV20-1
CDR3nt: TGCAGTGCTAGCCCCGGGACTAGCGGGATATCCCCCTACAATGAGCAGTTCTTC
CDR3aa: CSASPGTSGISPYNEQFF

j_gene: TRBJ2-4
d_gene: .
abundance: .
v_gene: TRBV24-1
CDR3nt: TGTGCCACCAGCGCAGGAGATCGCAACATTCAGTACTTC
CDR3aa: CATSAGDRNIQYF

j_gene: TRBJ2-1
d_gene: TRBD2
abundance: .
v_gene: TRBV4-1
CDR3nt: TGCGCCAGCAGCCTAGCCCACAGCGGGGGGGCCCGGGAGCAGTTCTTC
CDR3aa: CASSLAHSGGAREQFF

j_gene: TRBJ1-4
d_gene: .
abundance: few
v_gene: TRBV28
CDR3nt: TGTGCCAGCAGTTTAGGACTCCCCGGCAGTGAAAAACTGTTTTTT
CDR3aa: CASSLGLPGSEKLFF

j_gene: TRBJ2-7
d_gene: .
abundance: few
v_gene: TRBV18
CDR3nt: TGTGCCAGCTCACCCCAGGGGAGGTACGAGCAGTACTTC
CDR3aa: CASSPQGRYEQYF

j_gene: TRBJ1-3
d_gene: .
abundance: few
v_gene: TRBV20-1
CDR3nt: TGCAGTGCTAGAGATCTTGTTACCACTCTGGAGGGCACCATATATTTT
CDR3aa: CSARDLVTTLEGTIYF